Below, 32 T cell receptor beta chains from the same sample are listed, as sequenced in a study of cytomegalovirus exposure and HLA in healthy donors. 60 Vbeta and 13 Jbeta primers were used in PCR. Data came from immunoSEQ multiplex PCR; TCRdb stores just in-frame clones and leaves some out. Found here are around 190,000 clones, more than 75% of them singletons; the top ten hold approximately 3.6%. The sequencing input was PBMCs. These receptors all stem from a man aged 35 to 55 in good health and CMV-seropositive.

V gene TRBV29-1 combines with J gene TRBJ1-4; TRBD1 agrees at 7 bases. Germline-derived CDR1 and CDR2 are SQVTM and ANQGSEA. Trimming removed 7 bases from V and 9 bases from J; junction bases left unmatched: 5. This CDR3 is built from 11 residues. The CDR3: CSGRQGQKLFF. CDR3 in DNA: TGCAGCGGCAGACAGGGCCAAAAACTGTTTTTT.

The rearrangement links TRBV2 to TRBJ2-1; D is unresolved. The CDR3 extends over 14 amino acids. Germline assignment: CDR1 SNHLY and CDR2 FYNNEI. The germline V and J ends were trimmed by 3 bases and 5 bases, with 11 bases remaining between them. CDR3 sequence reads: CASSEGLADNEQFF. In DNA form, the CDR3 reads TGTGCCAGCAGTGAGGGTCTCGCGGACAATGAGCAGTTCTTC.

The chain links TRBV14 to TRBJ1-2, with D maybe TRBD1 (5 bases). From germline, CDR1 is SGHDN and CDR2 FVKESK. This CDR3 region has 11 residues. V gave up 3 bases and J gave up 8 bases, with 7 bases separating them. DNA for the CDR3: TGTGCCAGCAGCCAGGGGGGGGGCTACACCTTC. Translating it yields CASSQGGGYTF.

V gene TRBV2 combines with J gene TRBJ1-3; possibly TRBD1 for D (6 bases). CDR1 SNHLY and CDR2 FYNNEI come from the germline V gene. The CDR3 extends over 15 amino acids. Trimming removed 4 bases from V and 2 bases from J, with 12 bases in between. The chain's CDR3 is CASSVQGLTGNTIYF. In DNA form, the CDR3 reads TGTGCCAGCAGTGTACAGGGATTAACTGGAAACACCATATATTTT.

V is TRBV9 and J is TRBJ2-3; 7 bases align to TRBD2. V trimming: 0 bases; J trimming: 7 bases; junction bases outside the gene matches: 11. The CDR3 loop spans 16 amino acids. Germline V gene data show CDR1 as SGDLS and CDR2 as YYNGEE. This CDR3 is CASSVEGGSGVNTQYF. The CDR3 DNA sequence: TGTGCCAGCAGCGTAGAGGGCGGGAGTGGTGTAAATACGCAGTATTTT. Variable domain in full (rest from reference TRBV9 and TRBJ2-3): DSGVTQTPKHLITATGQRVTLRCSPRSGDLSVYWYQQSLDQGLQFLIQYYNGEERAKGNILERFSAQQFPDLHSELNLSSLELGDSALYFCASSVEGGSGVNTQYFGPGTRLTVL.

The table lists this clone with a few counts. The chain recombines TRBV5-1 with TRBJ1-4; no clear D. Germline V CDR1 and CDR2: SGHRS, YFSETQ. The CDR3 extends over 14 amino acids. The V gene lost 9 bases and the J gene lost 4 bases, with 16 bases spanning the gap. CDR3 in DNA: TGCGCCAACATAGACCCCTGCGGTAATGAAAAACTGTTTTTT. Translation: CANIDPCGNEKLFF.

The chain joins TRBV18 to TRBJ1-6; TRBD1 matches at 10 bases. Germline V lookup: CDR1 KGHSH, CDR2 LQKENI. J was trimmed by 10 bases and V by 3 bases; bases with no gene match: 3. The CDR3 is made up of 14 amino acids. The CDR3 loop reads CASSPDRGNSPLHF. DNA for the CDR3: TGTGCCAGCTCACCGGACAGGGGGAACTCACCCCTCCACTTT.

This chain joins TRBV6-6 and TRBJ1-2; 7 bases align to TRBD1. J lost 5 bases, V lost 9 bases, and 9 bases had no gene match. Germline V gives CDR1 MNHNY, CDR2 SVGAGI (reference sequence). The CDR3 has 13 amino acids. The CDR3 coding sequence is TGTGCCAGTTTGCTAGGGGGCAGGTATGGCTACACCTTC. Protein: CASLLGGRYGYTF.

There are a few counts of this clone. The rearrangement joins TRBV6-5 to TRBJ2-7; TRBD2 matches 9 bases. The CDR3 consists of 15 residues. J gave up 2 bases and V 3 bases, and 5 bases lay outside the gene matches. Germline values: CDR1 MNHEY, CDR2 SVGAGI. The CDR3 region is CASSYLGGRAYEQYF. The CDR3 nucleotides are TGTGCCAGCAGTTATTTGGGCGGGAGGGCCTACGAGCAGTACTTC.

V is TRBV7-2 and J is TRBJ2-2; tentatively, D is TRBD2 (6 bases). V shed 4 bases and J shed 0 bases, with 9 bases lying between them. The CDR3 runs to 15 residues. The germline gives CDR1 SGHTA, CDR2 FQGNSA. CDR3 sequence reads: CASSSLATNTGELFF. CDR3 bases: TGTGCCAGCAGCTCCCTAGCGACGAACACCGGGGAGCTGTTTTTT.

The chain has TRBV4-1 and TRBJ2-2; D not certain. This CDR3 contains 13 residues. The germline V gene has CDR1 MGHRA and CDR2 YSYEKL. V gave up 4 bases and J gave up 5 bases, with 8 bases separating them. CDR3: CASSLRSTGELFF. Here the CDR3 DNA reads TGCGCCAGCAGCCTGAGGTCGACCGGGGAGCTGTTTTTT.

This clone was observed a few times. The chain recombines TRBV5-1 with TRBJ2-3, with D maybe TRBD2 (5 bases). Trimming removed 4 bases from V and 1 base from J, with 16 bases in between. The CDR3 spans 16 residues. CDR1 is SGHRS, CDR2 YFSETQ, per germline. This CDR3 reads CASSPRARGRTDTQYF. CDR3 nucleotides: TGCGCCAGCAGCCCCCGGGCCCGGGGTCGCACAGATACGCAGTATTTT.

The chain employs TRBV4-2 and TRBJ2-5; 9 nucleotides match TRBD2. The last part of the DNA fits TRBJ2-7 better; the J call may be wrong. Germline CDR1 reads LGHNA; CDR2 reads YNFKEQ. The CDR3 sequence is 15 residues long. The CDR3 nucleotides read TGTGCCAGCAGCCTGGGAGCGGGAGGCGACTACGAGCAGTACTTC. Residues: CASSLGAGGDYEQYF.

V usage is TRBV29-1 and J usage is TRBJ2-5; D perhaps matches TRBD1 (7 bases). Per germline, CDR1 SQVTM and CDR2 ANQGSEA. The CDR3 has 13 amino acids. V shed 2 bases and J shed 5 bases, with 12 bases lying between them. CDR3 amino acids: CSVETTGRETQYF. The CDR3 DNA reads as TGCAGCGTTGAAACGACAGGGAGGGAGACCCAGTACTTC. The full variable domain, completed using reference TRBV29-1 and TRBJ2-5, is SAVISQKPSRDICQRGTSLTIQCQVDSQVTMMFWYRQQPGQSLTLIATANQGSEATYESGFVIDKFPISRPNLTFSTLTVSNMSPEDSSIYLCSVETTGRETQYFGPGTRLLVL.

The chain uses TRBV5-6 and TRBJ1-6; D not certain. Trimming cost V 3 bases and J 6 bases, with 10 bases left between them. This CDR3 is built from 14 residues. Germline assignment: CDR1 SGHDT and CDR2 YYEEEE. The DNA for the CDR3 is TGTGCCAGCAGCTACAGCTTCTCTAATTCACCCCTCCACTTT. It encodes CASSYSFSNSPLHF.

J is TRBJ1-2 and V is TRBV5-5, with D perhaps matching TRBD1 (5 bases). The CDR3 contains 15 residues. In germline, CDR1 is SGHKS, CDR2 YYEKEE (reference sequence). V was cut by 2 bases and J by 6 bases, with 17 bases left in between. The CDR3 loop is CASSFNPETVNGYTF. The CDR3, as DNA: TGTGCCAGCAGCTTTAATCCTGAGACAGTGAATGGCTACACCTTC.

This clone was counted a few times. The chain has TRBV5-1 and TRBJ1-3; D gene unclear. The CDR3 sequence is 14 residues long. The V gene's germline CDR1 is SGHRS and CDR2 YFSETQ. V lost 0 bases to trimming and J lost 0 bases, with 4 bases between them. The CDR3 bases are TGCGCCAGCAGCTTGGACGGCTCTGGAAACACCATATATTTT. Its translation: CASSLDGSGNTIYF.

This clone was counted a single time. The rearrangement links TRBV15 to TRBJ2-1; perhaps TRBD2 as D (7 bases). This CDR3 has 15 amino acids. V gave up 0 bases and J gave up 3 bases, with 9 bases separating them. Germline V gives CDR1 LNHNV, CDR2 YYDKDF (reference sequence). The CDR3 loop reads CATSRDRGGYNEQFF. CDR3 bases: TGTGCCACCAGCAGAGATAGGGGGGGCTACAATGAGCAGTTCTTC. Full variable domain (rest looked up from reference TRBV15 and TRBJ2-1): DAMVIQNPRYQVTQFGKPVTLSCSQTLNHNVMYWYQQKSSQAPKLLFHYYDKDFNNEADTPDNFQSRRPNTSFCFLDIRSPGLGDTAMYLCATSRDRGGYNEQFFGPGTRLTVL.

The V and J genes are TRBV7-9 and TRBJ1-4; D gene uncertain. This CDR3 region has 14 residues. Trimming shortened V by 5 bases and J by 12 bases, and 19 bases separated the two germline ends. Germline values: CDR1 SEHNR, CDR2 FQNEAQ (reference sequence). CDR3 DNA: TGTGCCAGCAGCCACCCGGGAGGTCCTGTTGAACTGTTTTTT. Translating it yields CASSHPGGPVELFF.

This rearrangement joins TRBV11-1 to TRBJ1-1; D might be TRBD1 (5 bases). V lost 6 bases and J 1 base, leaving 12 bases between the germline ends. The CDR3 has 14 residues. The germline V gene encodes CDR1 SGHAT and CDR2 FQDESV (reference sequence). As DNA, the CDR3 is TGTGCCAGCAGTACAGGACGGAGGAACACTGAAGCTTTCTTT. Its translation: CASSTGRRNTEAFF.

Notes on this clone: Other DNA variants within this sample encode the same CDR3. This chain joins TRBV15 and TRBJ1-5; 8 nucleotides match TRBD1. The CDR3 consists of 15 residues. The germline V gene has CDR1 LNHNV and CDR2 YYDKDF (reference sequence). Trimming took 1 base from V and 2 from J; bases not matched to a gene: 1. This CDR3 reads CATSRVGQGNQPQHF. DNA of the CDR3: TGTGCCACCAGCAGAGTGGGACAGGGCAATCAGCCCCAGCATTTT.

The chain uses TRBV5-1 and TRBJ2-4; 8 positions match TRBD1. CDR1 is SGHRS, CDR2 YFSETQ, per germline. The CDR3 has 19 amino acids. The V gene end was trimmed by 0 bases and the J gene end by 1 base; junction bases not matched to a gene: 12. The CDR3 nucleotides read TGCGCCAGCAGCTTGGGAGACAGGGGACCCATTAGGGCCAAAAACATTCAGTACTTC. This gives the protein CASSLGDRGPIRAKNIQYF.

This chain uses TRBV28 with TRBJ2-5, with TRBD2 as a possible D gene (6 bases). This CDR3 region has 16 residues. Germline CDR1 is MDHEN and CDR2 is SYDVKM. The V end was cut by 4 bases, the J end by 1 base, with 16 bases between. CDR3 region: CASSSRFGGLQETQYF. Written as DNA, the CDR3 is TGTGCCAGCAGTTCCAGGTTCGGGGGACTCCAAGAGACCCAGTACTTC.

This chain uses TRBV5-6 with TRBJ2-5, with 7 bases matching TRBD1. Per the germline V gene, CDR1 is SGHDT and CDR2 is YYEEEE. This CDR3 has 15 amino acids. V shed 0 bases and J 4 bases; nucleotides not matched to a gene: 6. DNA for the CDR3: TGTGCCAGCAGCTTGGAGGGGGCCCAGGGAGAGACCCAGTACTTC. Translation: CASSLEGAQGETQYF.

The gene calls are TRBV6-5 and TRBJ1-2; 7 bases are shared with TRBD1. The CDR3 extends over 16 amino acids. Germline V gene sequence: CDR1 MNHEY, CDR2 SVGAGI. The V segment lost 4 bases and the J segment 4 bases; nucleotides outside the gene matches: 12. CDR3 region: CASSSPGQPGGYGYTF. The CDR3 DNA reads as TGTGCCAGCAGTTCCCCGGGACAGCCCGGTGGCTATGGCTACACCTTC.

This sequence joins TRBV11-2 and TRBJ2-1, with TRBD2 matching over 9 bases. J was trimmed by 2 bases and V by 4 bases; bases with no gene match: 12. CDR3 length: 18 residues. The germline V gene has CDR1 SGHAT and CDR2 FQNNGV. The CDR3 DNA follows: TGTGCCAGCAGCTCCAGACGGGGCGGGAGGGGTACCTACAATGAGCAGTTCTTC. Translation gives CASSSRRGGRGTYNEQFF.

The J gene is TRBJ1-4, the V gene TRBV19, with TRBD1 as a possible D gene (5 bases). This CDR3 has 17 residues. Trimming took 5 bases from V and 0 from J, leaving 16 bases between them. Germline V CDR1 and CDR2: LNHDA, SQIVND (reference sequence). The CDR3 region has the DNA TGTGCCAGTAGTCCCCAGGGTTGGTACCCAACTAATGAAAAACTGTTTTTT. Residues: CASSPQGWYPTNEKLFF.

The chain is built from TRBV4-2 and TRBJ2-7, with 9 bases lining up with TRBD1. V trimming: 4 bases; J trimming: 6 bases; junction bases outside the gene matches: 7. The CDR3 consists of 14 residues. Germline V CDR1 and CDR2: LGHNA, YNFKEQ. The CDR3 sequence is CASSRGQGLTEQYF. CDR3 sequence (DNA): TGTGCCAGCAGCCGAGGACAGGGGTTGACCGAGCAGTACTTC.

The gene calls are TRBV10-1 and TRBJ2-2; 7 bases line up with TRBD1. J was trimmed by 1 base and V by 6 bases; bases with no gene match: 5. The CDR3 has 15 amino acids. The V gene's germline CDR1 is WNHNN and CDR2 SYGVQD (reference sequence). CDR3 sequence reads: CASRMGQKNTGELFF. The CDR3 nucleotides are TGCGCCAGCAGGATGGGACAGAAGAACACCGGGGAGCTGTTTTTT.

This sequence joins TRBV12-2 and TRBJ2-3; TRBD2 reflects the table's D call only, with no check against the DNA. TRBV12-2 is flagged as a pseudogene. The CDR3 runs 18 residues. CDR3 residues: CASRLARLAGPSTDTQYF. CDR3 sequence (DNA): TGTGCAAGTCGCTTAGCGAGACTAGCGGGGCCGAGCACAGATACGCAGTATTTT.

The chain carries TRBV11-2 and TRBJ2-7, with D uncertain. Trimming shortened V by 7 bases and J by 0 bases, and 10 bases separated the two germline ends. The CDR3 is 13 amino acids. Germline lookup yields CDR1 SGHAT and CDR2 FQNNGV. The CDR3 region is CASMAGSSYEQYF. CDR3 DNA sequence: TGTGCCAGCATGGCTGGCAGCTCCTACGAGCAGTACTTC.

In nucleotides, the CDR3 is TGCGCCAGCAGCCAAGAGAGGATAGGTTCCTACGAGCAGTACTTC. Translated, it gives CASSQERIGSYEQYF. The V gene is TRBV4-3, the J gene TRBJ2-5; no definite D call. The DNA end lines up better with TRBJ2-7; the J call may be wrong. CDR1 is LGHNA, CDR2 YSLEER, per germline. The CDR3 covers 15 residues.